Sequencing of this T cell receptor beta chain was carried out in a study of blood T cell repertoires in COVID-19 (dated by TCRdb to about 2020). About the full investigation: Collaborator samples came from the United States, Italy and Spain and covered acute and convalescent phases of COVID-19. The prospective study material was composed of cDNA or gDNA derived from T cells, B-cell-depleted T cells, or PBMCs. Subjects who had been exposed to COVID-19, were actively infected with it, or had recovered from it provided the deeply sampled blood TCRbeta repertoires that made up the dataset. The repertoires were released in a freely available public database meant as a resource for research on the immune response to SARS-CoV-2. The samples were drawn from two sources: the first 160 participants of the ongoing ImmuneRACE study, and 1,200 or so subjects contributed by 6 global collaborators. Sample metadata almost always included a de-identified subject ID, COVID-19 status, age in years and sex. Where available, HLA class I and class II types were taken from metadata supplied by the sample provider and were not determined by assay-based typing. What the authors observed across the whole study: Clinical and demographic metadata were provided uncurated, with the amount varying by source and participant.

In the prospective study, participants were 18 to 89 years old, resided in 20 to 30 geographic areas of the United States, and were enrolled through a virtual design. To assign participants to cohorts, the prospective study relied on clinical history that participants themselves reported in a screening survey and a study questionnaire. Recovered participants in ImmuneRACE Cohort 3 were defined as having two consecutive negative NP/OP PCR tests, clearance from a healthcare professional, or resolution of symptoms. In the prospective study, mobile phlebotomists collected whole blood, serum and a nasopharyngeal or oropharyngeal swab from each participant. Prospective study participants could optionally give additional blood draws and questionnaires over an approximately two-month period. Prospective study blood samples were shipped either frozen or at room temperature before DNA extraction. As to this clone: Its antigen is not yet known. Nothing much larger sits one base from this clone, and base qualities are not available.

TCRbeta CDR3 regions were amplified from genomic DNA using the immunoSEQ Assay, a bias-controlled multiplex PCR. As for how the authors treated the data: The number of nucleated cells in each sample was estimated by amplification of reference gene primers within the assay. To quantify the absolute abundance of each unique TCRbeta CDR3 rearrangement, sequence reads were collapsed and filtered. For each sample, productive Simpson clonality was calculated as the square root of Simpson's diversity index over productive rearrangements. This is the immuneACCESS table as TCRdb keeps it, with only in-frame sequences that have V and J called. A part of the clones is gone; compared with another copy, unresolved V genes explain less than half, and the rest is unexplained. V, J and clone size are those of that table, while D and trimming were read from the DNA. A total of fewer than 350,000 clones appear in this sample, 89% of them only once. The leading ten clones occupy roughly 5% of the sample.

The CDR3 sequence holds 13 residues, the cysteine and phenylalanine included. The DNA shown is the 39-base CDR3, in frame from base 1. V and J lose 6 bases and 1 base, and a span of 7 bases separates them. CDR1 is given as KGHDR and CDR2 as SFDVKD, both from the germline V gene. This receptor was taken from a man aged 60-69 years who had recovered from COVID-19. The rearranged segments are TRBV24-1 and TRBJ2-3; the D gene is perhaps TRBD2, on 5 matching bases. The specimen sequenced was PBMCs or T cells enriched from blood (not recorded which). The CDR3 corresponds to CATSSGGTDTQYF. The DNA sequence is as follows: TGTGCCACCAGTTCCGGGGGCACAGATACGCAGTATTTT.